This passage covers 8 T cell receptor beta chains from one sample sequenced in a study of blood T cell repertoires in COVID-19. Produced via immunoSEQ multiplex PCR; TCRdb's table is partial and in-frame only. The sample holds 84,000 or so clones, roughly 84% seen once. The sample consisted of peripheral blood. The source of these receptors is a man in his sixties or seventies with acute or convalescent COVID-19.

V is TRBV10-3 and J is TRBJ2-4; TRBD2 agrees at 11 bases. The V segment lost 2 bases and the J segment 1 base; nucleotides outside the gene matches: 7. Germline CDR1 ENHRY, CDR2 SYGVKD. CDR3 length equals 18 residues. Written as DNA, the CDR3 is TGTGCCATCAGTGAGGGATTTAGCGGGGGGGTGGCCAAAAACATTCAGTACTTC. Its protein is CAISEGFSGGVAKNIQYF.

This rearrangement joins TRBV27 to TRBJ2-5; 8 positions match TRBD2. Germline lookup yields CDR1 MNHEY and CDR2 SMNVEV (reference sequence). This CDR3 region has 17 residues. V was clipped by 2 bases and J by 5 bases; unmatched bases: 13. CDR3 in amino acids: CASSLGRGGRVGETQYF. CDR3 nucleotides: TGTGCCAGCAGTTTAGGCCGGGGGGGCCGAGTAGGGGAGACCCAGTACTTC.

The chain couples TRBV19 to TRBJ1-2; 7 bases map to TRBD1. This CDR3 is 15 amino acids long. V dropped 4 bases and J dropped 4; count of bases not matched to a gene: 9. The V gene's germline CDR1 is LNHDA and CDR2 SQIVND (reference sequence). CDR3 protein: CASSTRDRPSYGYTF. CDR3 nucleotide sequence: TGTGCCAGTAGTACCCGGGACAGACCATCCTATGGCTACACCTTC. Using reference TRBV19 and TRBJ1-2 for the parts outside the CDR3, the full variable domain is DGGITQSPKYLFRKEGQNVTLSCEQNLNHDAMYWYRQDPGQGLRLIYYSQIVNDFQKGDIAEGYSVSREKKESFPLTVTSAQKNPTAFYLCASSTRDRPSYGYTFGSGTRLTVV.

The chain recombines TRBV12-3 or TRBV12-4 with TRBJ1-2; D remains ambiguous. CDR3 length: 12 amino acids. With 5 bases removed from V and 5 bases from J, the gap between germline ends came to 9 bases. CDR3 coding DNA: TGTGCCAGCAGTCCGCGGGGTTATGGCTACACCTTC. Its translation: CASSPRGYGYTF.

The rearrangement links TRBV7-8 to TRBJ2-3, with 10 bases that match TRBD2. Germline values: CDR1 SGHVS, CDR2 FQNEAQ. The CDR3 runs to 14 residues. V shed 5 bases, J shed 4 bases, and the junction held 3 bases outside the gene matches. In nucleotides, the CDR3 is TGTGCCAGCAGCCTCAGCGGGGGGGCAGATACGCAGTATTTT. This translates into CASSLSGGADTQYF.

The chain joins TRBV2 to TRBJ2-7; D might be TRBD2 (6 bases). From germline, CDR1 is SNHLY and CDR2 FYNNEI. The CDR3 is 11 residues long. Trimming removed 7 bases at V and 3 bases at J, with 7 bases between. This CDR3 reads CASMEGYEQYF. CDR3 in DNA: TGTGCCAGCATGGAGGGCTACGAGCAGTACTTC.

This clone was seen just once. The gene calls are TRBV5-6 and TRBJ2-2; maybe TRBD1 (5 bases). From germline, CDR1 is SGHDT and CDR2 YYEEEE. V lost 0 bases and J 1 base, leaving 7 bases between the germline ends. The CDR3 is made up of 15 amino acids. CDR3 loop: CASSLDTGNTGELFF. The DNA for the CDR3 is TGTGCCAGCAGCTTGGATACAGGGAACACCGGGGAGCTGTTTTTT.

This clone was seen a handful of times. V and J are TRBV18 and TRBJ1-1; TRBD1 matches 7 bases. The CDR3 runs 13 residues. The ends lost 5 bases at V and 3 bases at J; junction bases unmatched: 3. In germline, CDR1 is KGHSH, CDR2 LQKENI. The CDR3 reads CASSSGQYTEAFF. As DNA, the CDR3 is TGTGCCAGCTCATCGGGACAGTACACTGAAGCTTTCTTT.